These 15 T cell receptor beta chains were all obtained from the same sample, sequenced in a study of tissue T cells after allogeneic stem cell transplantation. Time point specified: mouse harvest day 7 after allogeneic transplant. Mouse grafts combined 10^7 T-cell-depleted bone marrow cells with 10^6 splenic CD5+ T cells. Clones were sequenced by immunoSEQ multiplex PCR, and TCRdb holds only the in-frame ones, with some missing. The table shows some 5,300 clones, with roughly half occurring only once. The sequenced sample was skin. The origin of the receptors is a female BALB/c mouse given C57BL/6 T cells with graft-versus-host disease after an allogeneic hematopoietic cell transplant.

Notes on this clone: Gene and germline names: mouse. Sequencing ends 1 residue short of the CDR3 end; the germline J gene provides the rest. The chain couples TRBV15 to TRBJ2-5, with 8 bases lining up with TRBD2. CDR3 size: 16 residues. The J segment lost 0 bases and the V segment lost 0 bases, leaving 2 bases of the junction unmatched. The germline V gene has CDR1 SGHND and CDR2 FRSKSL. CDR3 bases read: TGTGCCAGCAGTTTAGCGCTGGGGGGTAACCAAGACACCCAGTAC. Its protein is CASSLALGGNQDTQY. The entire CDR3 protein reads CASSLALGGNQDTQYF.

A note on this clone: Germline and genes: mouse. Here the CDR3 reads CASSWGGKYAEQFF. CDR3 DNA, as far as it was read: TGTGCCAGCAGCTGGGGGGGTAAATATGCTGAGCAGTTC. The chain is built from TRBV4 and TRBJ2-1, with 7 positions matching TRBD2. The CDR3 end falls 1 residue outside the read, so it is completed with the germline J gene. J gave up 4 bases and V 4 bases, and 4 bases lay outside the gene matches. The CDR3 has 14 amino acids. Germline V lookup: CDR1 LGHDT, CDR2 YNNKQL (reference sequence).

Note on this clone: Gene names denote mouse genes. The CDR3 end is not reached by the read, which stops 1 residue before it; the germline J gene fills it in. The gene calls are TRBV23 and TRBJ2-5; the DNA was not compared with TRBD1, the D call given in the table. The germline gives CDR1 KGHTA, CDR2 FQNQQP. The CDR3 spans 14 residues. Partial CDR3 DNA: TGCTCCAGCAGCTACAGGGTTAACCAAGACACCCAGTAC. This encodes CSSSYRVNQDTQY. The full CDR3 protein reads CSSSYRVNQDTQYF.

A word on this clone: Germline and genes here are mouse. The CDR3 end is not reached by the read, which stops 1 residue before it; the germline J gene fills it in. The chain carries TRBV24 and TRBJ2-4; D gene unclear. Trimming shortened V by 6 bases and J by 4 bases, and 8 bases separated the two germline ends. The CDR3 totals 12 residues. Germline-derived CDR1 and CDR2 are KGHTA and FRNEEI. CDR3 DNA (partial): TGTGCCAGCAGGCTCGGGAAAAACACCTTGTAC. This encodes CASRLGKNTLY. The whole CDR3 protein reads CASRLGKNTLYF.

In the case of this clone: Gene names are the mouse ones. The missing CDR3 end, 1 residue past where the read stops, is filled in from the germline J gene. The chain carries TRBV15 and TRBJ2-4; 8 positions match TRBD1. J was trimmed by 4 bases and V by 4 bases; bases with no gene match: 1. Germline V lookup: CDR1 SGHND, CDR2 FRSKSL. The CDR3 extends over 13 amino acids. CDR3 protein: CASSSGQENTLYF. The CDR3 DNA, read in part, is TGTGCCAGCAGTTCGGGACAGGAAAACACCTTGTAC. Combining the CDR3 with reference TRBV15 and TRBJ2-4 gives the whole variable domain DAGVTQTPRHEVAEKGQTIILKCEPVSGHNDLFWYRQTKIQGLELLSYFRSKSLMEDGGAFKDRFKAEMLNSSFSTLKIQPTEPKDSAVYLCASSSGQENTLYFGAGTRLSVL.

In its sample, this clone was seen once. Gene names follow the mouse nomenclature. The read gets to within 1 residue of the CDR3 end, and the germline J gene fills in the rest. The chain has TRBV15 and TRBJ1-2; the match to TRBD1 covers 9 bases. Germline CDR1 SGHND, CDR2 FRSKSL. The junction had 3 bases not matched to a gene; V was cut back by 5 bases and J by 2 bases. CDR3 size: 14 residues. The DNA read from the CDR3 is TGTGCCAGCAGTCCCGGGACAGGGAACTCCGACTACACC. Amino acid sequence: CASSPGTGNSDYT. The complete CDR3 protein is CASSPGTGNSDYTF.

Regarding this clone: Genes here carry mouse names. The read finishes 1 residue shy of the CDR3 end, and the germline J gene is used to complete it. The chain couples TRBV2 to TRBJ2-5, with D perhaps being TRBD1 or TRBD2 (5 bases each). This CDR3 has 12 amino acids. Trimming left V 0 bases short and J 10 bases short, with 8 bases between. Germline CDR1 is LGHNA and CDR2 is YSYQKL. The CDR3 protein is CASSQDSGAQYF. CDR3 bases read: TGTGCCAGCAGCCAAGATTCGGGGGCCCAGTAC.

As to this clone: Mouse gene names and germline throughout. The read is 1 residue too short to cover the CDR3 end, so that end is filled in from the germline J gene. The rearrangement links TRBV26 to TRBJ1-1; D might be TRBD1 (6 bases). This CDR3 has 14 amino acids. Trimming cost V 2 bases and J 5 bases, with 12 bases left between them. The germline gives CDR1 KGHPV, CDR2 FQNQEV (reference sequence). This CDR3 is CASSLRQGRTEVFF. Incomplete CDR3 DNA: TGTGCCAGCAGTCTGCGGCAGGGGAGGACAGAAGTCTTC. The full variable domain, completed using reference TRBV26 and TRBJ1-1, is NSKVIQTPRYLVKGQGQKAKMRCIPEKGHPVVFWYQQNKNNEFKFLINFQNQEVLQQIDMTEKRFSAECPSNSPCSLEIQSSEAGDSALYLCASSLRQGRTEVFFGKGTRLTVV.

A note on this clone: Each gene name is a mouse one. Read data end 1 residue before the CDR3 end; the end is taken from the germline J gene. The chain carries TRBV16 and TRBJ2-5; either TRBD1 or TRBD2 may fit D (6 bases each). With 3 bases removed from V and 6 bases from J, the gap between germline ends came to 10 bases. This CDR3 region has 13 residues. Germline assignment: CDR1 SGHSA and CDR2 FRNQAP. Here the CDR3 reads CASSLGASDTQYF. CDR3 DNA (partial): TGTGCAAGCAGCTTGGGGGCCTCGGACACCCAGTAC.

In this sample, this clone is medium-sized. The gene symbols are mouse symbols. The CDR3 end lies 1 residue beyond the end of the read and is filled in from the germline J gene. The gene calls are TRBV26 and TRBJ2-7; 8 bases line up with TRBD2. Trimming at V came to 2 bases and at J to 4 bases, leaving 1 base not matched to a gene. Germline CDR1 KGHPV, CDR2 FQNQEV (reference sequence). The length of the CDR3 is 13 residues. Here the CDR3 reads CASSLNWGYEQYF. CDR3 DNA, as far as it was read: TGTGCCAGCAGTCTGAACTGGGGGTATGAACAGTAC.

As concerns this clone: Gene names refer to mouse genes. The CDR3 goes on 1 residue after the read ends, and that part is filled in from the germline J gene. This rearrangement joins TRBV26 to TRBJ1-1, with 9 bases aligning to TRBD1. CDR3 length equals 12 residues. Germline V CDR1 and CDR2: KGHPV, FQNQEV (reference sequence). V shed 6 bases and J 4 bases; nucleotides not matched to a gene: 0. The CDR3 is CASRQGATEVFF. The DNA read from the CDR3 is TGTGCCAGCAGACAGGGGGCCACAGAAGTCTTC.

Comments on this clone: Gene names are mouse gene names. The CDR3 end is not reached by the read, which stops 1 residue before it; the germline J gene fills it in. V is TRBV26 and J is TRBJ1-3, with 8 bases identical to TRBD1. V was clipped by 2 bases and J by 4 bases; unmatched bases: 4. Looked up from germline, CDR1 is KGHPV and CDR2 is FQNQEV (reference sequence). The CDR3 spans 15 residues. The sequenced CDR3 bases are TGTGCCAGCAGTCTGCAGGGGGCGAGAGGAAATACGCTCTAT. It codes for CASSLQGARGNTLY. The full CDR3 protein is CASSLQGARGNTLYF.

As concerns this clone: All gene names here are mouse names. The observed sequence ends 1 residue before the CDR3 terminus, with the missing tail filled in from the germline J gene. This chain joins TRBV26 and TRBJ2-2; D is unclear. Germline assignment: CDR1 KGHPV and CDR2 FQNQEV (reference sequence). Trimming left V 3 bases short and J 1 base short, with 3 bases between. CDR3 size: 13 residues. This CDR3 is CASSLQNTGQLYF. CDR3 DNA (partial): TGTGCCAGCAGTCTACAAAACACCGGGCAGCTCTAC.

As to this clone: Gene names refer to mouse genes. The read ends 1 residue early relative to the CDR3; the germline J gene fills the gap. The V and J genes are TRBV3 and TRBJ2-5; TRBD2 aligns across 11 bases. The trim removed 2 bases at V and 5 bases at J, leaving 6 bases unmatched. CDR3 size: 16 residues. Per the germline V gene, CDR1 is SNHLY and CDR2 is FYNGKV (reference sequence). Partial CDR3 DNA: TGTGCCAGCAGCTTATGGACTGGGGGGTTTGGAGACACCCAGTAC. This sequence encodes CASSLWTGGFGDTQY. The full CDR3 reads CASSLWTGGFGDTQYF.

To note about this clone: Gene names and germline refer to mouse. The read halts 1 residue ahead of the CDR3 end, with the missing end drawn from the germline J gene. The chain links TRBV29 to TRBJ2-3; D is possibly TRBD1 or TRBD2 (5 bases each). The germline V gene has CDR1 MSHET and CDR2 SYDVDS. V was trimmed by 4 bases and J by 0 bases, leaving 8 bases between them. This CDR3 region has 14 residues. CDR3 DNA, as far as it was read: TGTGCTAGCAGTTCCGGGGGTAGTGCAGAAACGCTGTAT. It encodes CASSSGGSAETLY. The full CDR3 reads CASSSGGSAETLYF.